This T cell receptor (beta chain) was sequenced in a study of cytomegalovirus exposure and HLA in healthy donors. While unrecorded immune exposures were likely, the donors were nominally healthy when sampled. In regard to this clone: Its antigen remains unknown.

Study results and limitations: An assumption of roughly uniform sequencing depth across donors underlay the presence/absence analyses. Productive status was seen about 90% or about 30% of the time for most TCR beta V segments in an earlier analysis. Cytomegalovirus association was listed for 164 TCR beta chains.

In germline, CDR1 is MNHEY, CDR2 SMNVEV (reference sequence). CDR3 size: 13 residues. V was pared by 1 base and J by 14 bases, with 8 bases of the junction left unmatched. PCR amplification relied on 60 Vbeta primers (plus 13 Jbeta primers). Clones were read by immunoSEQ multiplex PCR, and TCRdb kept only the in-frame ones, dropping some. Of some 100,000 clones listed, approximately 82% are singletons. Sequenced input: PBMCs. The origin of this receptor is a woman under 30 in good health and CMV-seronegative. The chain is built from TRBV27 and TRBJ2-1, with 7 bases fitting TRBD1. The CDR3 sequence is CASSLLGTVTKFF. The DNA of the CDR3 is TGTGCCAGCAGTTTATTAGGGACAGTGACAAAGTTCTTC.